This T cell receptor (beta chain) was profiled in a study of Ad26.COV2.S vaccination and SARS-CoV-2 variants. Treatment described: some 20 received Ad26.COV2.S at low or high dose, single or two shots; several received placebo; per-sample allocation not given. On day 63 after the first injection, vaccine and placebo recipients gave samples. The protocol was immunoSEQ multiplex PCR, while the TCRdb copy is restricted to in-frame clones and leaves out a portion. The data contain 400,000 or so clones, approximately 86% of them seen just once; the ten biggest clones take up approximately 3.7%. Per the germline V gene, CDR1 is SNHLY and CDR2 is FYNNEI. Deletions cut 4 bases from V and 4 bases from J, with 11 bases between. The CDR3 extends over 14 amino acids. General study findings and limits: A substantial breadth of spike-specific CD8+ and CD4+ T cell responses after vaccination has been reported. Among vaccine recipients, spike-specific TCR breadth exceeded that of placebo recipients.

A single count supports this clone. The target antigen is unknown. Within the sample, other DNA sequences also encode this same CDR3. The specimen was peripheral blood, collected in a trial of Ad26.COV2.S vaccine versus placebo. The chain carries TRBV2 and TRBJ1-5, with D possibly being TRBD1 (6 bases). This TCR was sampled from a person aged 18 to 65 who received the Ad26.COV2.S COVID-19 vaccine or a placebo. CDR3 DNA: TGTGCCAGCAGTGGAGGAGGGGGAAATCAGCCCCAGCATTTT. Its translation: CASSGGGGNQPQHF.